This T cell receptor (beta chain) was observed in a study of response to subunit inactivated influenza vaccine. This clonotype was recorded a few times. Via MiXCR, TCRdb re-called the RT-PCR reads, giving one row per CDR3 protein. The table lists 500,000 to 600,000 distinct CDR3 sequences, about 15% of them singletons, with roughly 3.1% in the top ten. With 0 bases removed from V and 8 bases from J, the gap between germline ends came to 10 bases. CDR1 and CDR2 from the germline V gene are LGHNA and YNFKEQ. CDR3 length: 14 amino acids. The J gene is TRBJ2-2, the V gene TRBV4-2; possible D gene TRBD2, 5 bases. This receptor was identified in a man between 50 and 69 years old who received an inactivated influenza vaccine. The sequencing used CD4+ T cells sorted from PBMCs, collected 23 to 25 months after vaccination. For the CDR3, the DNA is TGTGCCAGCAGCCAAGAAGCTACTAGGGGGGAGCTGTTTTTT. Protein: CASSQEATRGELFF.